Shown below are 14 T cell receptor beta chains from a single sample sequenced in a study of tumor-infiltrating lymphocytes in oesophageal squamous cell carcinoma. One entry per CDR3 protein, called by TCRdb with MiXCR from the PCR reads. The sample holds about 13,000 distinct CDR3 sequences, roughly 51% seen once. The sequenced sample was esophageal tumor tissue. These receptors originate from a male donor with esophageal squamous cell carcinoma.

CDR3 coding DNA: TGTGCCAGCAGAGAGGACAGTCGTTGGGCTTTCTTT. It yields the protein CASREDSRWAFF. The V gene is TRBV6-6, the J gene TRBJ1-1; perhaps TRBD1 as D (6 bases). The length of the CDR3 is 12 residues. Germline V CDR1 and CDR2: MNHNY, SVGAGI (reference sequence). Trimming stripped 6 bases from V and 11 bases from J, with 16 bases between.

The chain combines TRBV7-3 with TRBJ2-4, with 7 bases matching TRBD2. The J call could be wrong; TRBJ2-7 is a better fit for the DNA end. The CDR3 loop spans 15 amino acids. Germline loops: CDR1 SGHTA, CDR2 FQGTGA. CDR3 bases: TGTGCCAGCATCCTAGGGCGGGAGAAGGTTGGCGAGCAGTACTTC. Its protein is CASILGREKVGEQYF.

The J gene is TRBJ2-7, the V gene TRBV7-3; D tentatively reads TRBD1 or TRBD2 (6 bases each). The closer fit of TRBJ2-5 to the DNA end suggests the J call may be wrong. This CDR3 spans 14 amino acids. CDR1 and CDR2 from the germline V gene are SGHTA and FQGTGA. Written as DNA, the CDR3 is TGTGCCAGCAGAACACAGGGTGCGGGGGAGACCCAGTACTTC. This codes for CASRTQGAGETQYF.

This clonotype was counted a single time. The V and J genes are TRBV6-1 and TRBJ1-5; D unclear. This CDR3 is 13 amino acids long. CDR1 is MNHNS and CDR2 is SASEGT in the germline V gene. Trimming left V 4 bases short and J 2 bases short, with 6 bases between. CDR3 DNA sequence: TGTGCCAGCAGTGCAGAACGCAATCAGCCCCAGCATTTT. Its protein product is CASSAERNQPQHF.

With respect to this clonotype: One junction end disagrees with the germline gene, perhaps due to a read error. The CDR3 reads CASSAAGRETQYF. In nucleotides, the CDR3 is TGTGCTAGCAGCGCCGCAGGCCGGGAGACCCAGTACTTC. V is TRBV7-6 and J is TRBJ2-1; D uncertain. The J call may be in error: the DNA end matches TRBJ2-5 better. The CDR3 is made up of 13 amino acids. Germline V gene data show CDR1 as SGHVS and CDR2 as FNYEAQ.

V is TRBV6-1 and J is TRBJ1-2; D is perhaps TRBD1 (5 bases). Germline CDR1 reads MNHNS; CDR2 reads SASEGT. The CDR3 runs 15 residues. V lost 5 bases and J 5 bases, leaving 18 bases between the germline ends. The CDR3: CASSYTWAGGYGYTF. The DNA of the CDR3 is TGTGCCAGCAGTTACACCTGGGCCGGGGGTTATGGCTACACCTTC.

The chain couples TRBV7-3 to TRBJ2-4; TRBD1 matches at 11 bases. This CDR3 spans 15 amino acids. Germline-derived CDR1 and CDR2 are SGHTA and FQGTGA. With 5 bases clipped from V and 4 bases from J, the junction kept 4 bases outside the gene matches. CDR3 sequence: CASSGTGGNKNIQYF. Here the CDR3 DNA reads TGTGCCAGCAGCGGGACAGGGGGAAATAAAAACATTCAGTACTTC.

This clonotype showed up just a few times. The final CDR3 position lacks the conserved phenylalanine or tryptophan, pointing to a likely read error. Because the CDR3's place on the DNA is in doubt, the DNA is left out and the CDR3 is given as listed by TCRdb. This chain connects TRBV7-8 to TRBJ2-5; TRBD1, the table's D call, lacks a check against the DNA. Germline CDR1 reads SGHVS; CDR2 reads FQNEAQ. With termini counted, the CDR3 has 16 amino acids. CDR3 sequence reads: CASSPRDNSYEQYFGA.

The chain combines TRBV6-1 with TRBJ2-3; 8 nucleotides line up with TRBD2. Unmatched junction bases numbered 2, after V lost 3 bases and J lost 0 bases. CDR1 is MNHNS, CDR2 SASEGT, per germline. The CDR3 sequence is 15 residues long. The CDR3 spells CASSDASGSTDTQYF. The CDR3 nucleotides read TGTGCCAGCAGTGACGCTAGCGGGAGCACAGATACGCAGTATTTT.

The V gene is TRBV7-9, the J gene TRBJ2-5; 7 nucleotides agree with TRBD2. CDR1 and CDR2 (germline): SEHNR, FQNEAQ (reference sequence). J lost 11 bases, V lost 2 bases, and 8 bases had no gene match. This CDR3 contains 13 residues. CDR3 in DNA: TGTGCCAGCAGCTTAAGGGGAGGGCATGAGCAGTACTTC. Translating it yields CASSLRGGHEQYF.

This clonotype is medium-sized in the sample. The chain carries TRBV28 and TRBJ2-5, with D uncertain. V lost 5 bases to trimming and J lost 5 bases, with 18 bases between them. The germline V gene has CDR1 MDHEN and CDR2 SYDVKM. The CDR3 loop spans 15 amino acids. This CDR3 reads CASSPLIEVYETQYF. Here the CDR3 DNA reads TGTGCCAGCAGTCCCCTAATTGAGGTCTACGAGACCCAGTACTTC. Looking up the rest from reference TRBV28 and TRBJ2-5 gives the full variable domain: DVKVTQSSRYLVKRTGEKVFLECVQDMDHENMFWYRQDPGLGLRLIYFSYDVKMKEKGDIPEGYSVSREKKERFSLILESASTNQTSMYLCASSPLIEVYETQYFGPGTRLLVL.

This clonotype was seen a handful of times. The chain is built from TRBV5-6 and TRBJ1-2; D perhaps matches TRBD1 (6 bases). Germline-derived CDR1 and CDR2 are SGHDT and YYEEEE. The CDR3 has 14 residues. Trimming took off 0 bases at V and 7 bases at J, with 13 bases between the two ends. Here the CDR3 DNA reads TGTGCCAGCAGCTTGGTCGGGGGGCTGAGTGGCTACACCTTC. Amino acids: CASSLVGGLSGYTF.

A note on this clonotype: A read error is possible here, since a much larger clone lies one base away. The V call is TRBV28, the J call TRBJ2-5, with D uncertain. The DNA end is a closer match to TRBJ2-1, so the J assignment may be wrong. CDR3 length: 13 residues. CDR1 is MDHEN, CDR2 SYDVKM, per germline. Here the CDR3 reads CASSSVIIYEQFF. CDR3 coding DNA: TGTGCCAGCAGTTCCGTAATTATTTACGAGCAGTTCTTC.

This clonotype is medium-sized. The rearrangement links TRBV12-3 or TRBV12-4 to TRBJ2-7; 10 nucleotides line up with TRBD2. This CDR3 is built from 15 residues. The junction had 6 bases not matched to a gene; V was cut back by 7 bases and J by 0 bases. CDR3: CASKTGLATSYEQYF. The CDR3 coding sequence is TGTGCCAGCAAGACGGGACTAGCGACCTCCTACGAGCAGTACTTC.